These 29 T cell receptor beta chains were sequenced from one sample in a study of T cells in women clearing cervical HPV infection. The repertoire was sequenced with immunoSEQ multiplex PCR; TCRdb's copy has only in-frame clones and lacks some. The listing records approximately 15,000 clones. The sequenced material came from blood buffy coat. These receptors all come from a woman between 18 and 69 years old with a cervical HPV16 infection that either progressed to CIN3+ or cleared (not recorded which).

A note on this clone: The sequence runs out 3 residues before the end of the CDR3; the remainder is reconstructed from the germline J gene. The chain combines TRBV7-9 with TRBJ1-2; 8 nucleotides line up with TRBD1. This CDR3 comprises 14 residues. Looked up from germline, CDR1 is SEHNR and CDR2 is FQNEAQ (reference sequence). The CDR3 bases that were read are TGTGCCAGCAGCTCAAACCAGGGGGCGAGGGGC. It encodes CASSSNQGARG. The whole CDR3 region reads CASSSNQGARGYTF.

This chain's CDR3 is CASSIDLPGQGSYGYTF. The part of the CDR3 DNA that was read is TGTGCCAGTAGTATAGATCTCCCGGGACAGGGGAGCTATGGC. The chain has TRBV19 and TRBJ1-2; 10 bases line up with TRBD1. Read data end 3 residues before the CDR3 end; the end is taken from the germline J gene. This CDR3 spans 17 amino acids. Germline CDR1 reads LNHDA; CDR2 reads SQIVND (reference sequence). V lost 0 bases to trimming and J lost 4 bases; unmatched junction nucleotides: 8.

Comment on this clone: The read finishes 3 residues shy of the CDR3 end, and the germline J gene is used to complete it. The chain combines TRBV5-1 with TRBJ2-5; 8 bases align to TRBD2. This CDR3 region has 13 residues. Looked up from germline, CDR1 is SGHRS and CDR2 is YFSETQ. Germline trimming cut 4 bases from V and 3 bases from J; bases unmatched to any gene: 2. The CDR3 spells CASSVGLEETQYF. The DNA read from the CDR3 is TGCGCCAGCAGCGTGGGACTAGAAGAGACC.

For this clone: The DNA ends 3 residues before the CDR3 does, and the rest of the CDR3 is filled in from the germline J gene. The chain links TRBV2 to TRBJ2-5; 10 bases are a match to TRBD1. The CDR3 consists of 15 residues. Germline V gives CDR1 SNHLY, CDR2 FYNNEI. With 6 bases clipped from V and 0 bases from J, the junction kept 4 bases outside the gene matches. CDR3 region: CASRKGQGHQETQYF. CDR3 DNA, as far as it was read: TGTGCCAGCAGAAAGGGACAGGGGCACCAAGAGACC.

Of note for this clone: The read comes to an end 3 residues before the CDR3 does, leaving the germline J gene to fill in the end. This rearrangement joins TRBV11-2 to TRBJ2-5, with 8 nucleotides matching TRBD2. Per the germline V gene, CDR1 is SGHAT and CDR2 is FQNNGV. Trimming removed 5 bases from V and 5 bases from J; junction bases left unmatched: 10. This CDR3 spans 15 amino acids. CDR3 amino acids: CASSDGLAGPETQYF. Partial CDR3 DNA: TGTGCCAGCAGCGACGGACTAGCAGGTCCGGAGACC.

CDR3 residues: CASSFSNRNNSPLHF. CDR3 DNA (partial): TGTGCCAGCAGTTTTAGCAATCGGAATAATTCACCC. The chain employs TRBV28 and TRBJ1-6; D not certain. The CDR3 is cut off 3 residues early in the read; its end comes from the germline J gene. The CDR3 is made up of 15 amino acids. CDR1 is MDHEN and CDR2 is SYDVKM in the germline V gene. Deletions cut 3 bases from V and 5 bases from J, with 11 bases between.

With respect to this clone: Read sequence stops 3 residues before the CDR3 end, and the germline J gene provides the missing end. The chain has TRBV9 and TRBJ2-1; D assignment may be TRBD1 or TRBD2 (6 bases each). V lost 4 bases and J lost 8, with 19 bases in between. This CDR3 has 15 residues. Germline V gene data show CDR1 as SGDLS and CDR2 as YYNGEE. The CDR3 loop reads CASSTGTSGVDEQFF. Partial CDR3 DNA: TGTGCCAGCAGCACGGGGACATCGGGAGTCGATGAG.

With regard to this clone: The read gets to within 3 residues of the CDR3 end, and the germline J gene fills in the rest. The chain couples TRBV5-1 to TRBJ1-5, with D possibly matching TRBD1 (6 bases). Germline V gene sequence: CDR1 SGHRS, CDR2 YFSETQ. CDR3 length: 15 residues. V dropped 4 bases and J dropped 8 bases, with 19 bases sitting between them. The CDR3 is CASSPSGTPREPQHF. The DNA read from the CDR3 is TGCGCCAGCAGCCCATCAGGGACACCCAGGGAGCCC.

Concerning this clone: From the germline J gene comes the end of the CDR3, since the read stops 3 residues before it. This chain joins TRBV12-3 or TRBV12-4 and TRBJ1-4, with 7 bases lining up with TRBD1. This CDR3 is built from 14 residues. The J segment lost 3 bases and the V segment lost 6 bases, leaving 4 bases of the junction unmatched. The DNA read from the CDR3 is TGTGCCAGCAGCCCGACAGGGCCTAATGAAAAA. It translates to CASSPTGPNEK. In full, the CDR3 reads CASSPTGPNEKLFF.

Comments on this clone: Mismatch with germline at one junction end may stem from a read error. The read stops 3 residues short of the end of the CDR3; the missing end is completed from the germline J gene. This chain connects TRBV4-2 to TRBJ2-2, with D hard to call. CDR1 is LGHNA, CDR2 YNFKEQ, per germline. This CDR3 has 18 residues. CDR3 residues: CASSQDPPRLRPTGELFF. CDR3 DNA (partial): TGCGCCAGCAGCCAAGATCCCCCGAGACTTCGACCCACCGGGGAG.

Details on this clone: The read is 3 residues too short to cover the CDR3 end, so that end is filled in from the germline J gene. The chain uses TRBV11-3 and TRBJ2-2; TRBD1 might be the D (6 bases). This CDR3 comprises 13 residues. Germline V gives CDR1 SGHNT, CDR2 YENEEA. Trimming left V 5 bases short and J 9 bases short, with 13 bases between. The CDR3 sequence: CASSGRGPRELFF. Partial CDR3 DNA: TGTGCCAGCAGCGGCAGGGGTCCGCGGGAG.

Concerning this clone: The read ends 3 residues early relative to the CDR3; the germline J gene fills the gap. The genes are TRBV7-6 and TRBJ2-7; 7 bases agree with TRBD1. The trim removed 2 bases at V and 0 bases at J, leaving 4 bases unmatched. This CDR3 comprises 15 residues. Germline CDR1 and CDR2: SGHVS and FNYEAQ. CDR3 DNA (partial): TGTGCCAGCAGCTTAAGGGGACAGAGCTCCTACGAG. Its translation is CASSLRGQSSYE. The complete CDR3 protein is CASSLRGQSSYEQYF. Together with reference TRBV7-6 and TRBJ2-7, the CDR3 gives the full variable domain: GAGVSQSPRYKVTKRGQDVALRCDPISGHVSLYWYRQALGQGPEFLTYFNYEAQQDKSGLPNDRFSAERPEGSISTLTIQRTEQRDSAMYRCASSLRGQSSYEQYFGPGTRLTVT.

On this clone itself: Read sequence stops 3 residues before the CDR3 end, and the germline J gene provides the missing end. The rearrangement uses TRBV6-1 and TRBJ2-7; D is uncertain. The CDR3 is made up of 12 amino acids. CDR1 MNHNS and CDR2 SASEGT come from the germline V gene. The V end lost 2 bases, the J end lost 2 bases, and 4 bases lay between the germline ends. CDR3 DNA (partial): TGTGCCAGCAGTGAACTACCCTACGAG. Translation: CASSELPYE. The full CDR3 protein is CASSELPYEQYF.

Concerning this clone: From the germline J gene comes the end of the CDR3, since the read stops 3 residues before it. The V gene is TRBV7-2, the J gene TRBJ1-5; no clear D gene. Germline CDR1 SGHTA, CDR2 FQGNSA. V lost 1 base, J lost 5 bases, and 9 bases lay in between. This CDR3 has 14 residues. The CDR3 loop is CASSLVIRDQPQHF. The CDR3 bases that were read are TGTGCCAGCAGCTTAGTAATCCGGGATCAGCCC.

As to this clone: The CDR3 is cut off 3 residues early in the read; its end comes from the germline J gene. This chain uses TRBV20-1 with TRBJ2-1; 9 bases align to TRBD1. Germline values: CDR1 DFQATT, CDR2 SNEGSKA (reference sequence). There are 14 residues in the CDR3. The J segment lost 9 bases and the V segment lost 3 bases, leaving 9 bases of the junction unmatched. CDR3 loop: CSASKGTGSSEQFF. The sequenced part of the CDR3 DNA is TGCAGTGCTAGTAAGGGGACAGGGTCAAGTGAG.

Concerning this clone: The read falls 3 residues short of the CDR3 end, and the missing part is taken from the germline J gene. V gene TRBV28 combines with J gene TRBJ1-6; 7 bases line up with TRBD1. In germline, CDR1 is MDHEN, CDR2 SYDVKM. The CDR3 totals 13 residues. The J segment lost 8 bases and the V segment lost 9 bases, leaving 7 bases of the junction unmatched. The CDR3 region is CASKTGNHSPLHF. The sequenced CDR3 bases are TGTGCCAGTAAGACAGGGAATCATTCACCC.

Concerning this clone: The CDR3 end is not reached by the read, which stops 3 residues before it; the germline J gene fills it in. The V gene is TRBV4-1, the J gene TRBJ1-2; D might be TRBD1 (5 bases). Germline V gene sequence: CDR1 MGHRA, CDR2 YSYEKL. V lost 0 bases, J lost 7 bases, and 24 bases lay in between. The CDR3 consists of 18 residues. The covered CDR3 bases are TGCGCCAGCAGCCAAGATTTAGGGGTTCGGAGGAGGGGAAGTGGC. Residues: CASSQDLGVRRRGSG. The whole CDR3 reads CASSQDLGVRRRGSGYTF.

The CDR3: CASSPGNGSPLHF. The CDR3 DNA, read in part, is TGTGCCAGTAGCCCAGGGAATGGTTCACCC. This rearrangement joins TRBV19 to TRBJ1-6; D is perhaps TRBD1 (5 bases). From the germline J gene comes the end of the CDR3, since the read stops 3 residues before it. Trimming shortened V by 6 bases and J by 9 bases, and 12 bases separated the two germline ends. This CDR3 is built from 13 residues. Germline CDR1 is LNHDA and CDR2 is SQIVND (reference sequence).

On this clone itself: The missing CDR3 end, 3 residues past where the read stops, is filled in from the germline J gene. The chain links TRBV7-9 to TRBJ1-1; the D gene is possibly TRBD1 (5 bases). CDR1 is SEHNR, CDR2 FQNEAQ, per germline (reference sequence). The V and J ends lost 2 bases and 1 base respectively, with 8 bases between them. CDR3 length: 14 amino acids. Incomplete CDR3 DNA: TGTGCCAGCAGCTTATTACAGGAGAACACTGAA. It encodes CASSLLQENTE. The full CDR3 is CASSLLQENTEAFF.

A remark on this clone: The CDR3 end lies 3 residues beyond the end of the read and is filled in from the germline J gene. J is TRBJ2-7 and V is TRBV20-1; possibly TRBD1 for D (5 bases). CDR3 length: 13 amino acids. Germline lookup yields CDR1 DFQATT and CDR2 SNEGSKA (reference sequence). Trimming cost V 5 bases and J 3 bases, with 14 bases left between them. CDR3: CSAAGNSDYEQYF. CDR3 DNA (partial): TGCAGTGCTGCAGGGAACTCTGACTACGAG.

The covered CDR3 bases are TGCGCCAGCAGCTTCCGGGACTCGCGCACAGATACG. Amino acid sequence: CASSFRDSRTDT. The entire CDR3 protein is CASSFRDSRTDTQYF. This chain connects TRBV5-1 to TRBJ2-3, with D possibly TRBD2 on 6 matching bases. The read ends 3 residues before the CDR3 terminus; that terminus is restored from the germline J gene. Trimming removed 2 bases at V and 1 base at J, with 11 bases between. The germline V gene encodes CDR1 SGHRS and CDR2 YFSETQ. This CDR3 comprises 15 residues.

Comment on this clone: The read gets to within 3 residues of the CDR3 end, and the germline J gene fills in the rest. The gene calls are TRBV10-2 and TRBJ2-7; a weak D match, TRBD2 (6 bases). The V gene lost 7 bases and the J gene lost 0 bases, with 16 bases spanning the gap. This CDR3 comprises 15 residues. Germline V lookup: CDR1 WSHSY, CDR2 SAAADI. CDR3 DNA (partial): TGCGCCAGCATCCCCGGGGGTGCCCCCTCCTACGAG. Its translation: CASIPGGAPSYE. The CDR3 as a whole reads CASIPGGAPSYEQYF.

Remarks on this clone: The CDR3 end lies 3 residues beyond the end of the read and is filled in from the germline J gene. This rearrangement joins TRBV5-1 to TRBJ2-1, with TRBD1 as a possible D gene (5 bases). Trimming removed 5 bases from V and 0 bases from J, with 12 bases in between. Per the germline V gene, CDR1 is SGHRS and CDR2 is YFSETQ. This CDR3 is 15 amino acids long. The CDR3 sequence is CASSQDTSSYNEQFF. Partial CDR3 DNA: TGCGCCAGCAGTCAGGACACAAGCTCCTACAATGAG.

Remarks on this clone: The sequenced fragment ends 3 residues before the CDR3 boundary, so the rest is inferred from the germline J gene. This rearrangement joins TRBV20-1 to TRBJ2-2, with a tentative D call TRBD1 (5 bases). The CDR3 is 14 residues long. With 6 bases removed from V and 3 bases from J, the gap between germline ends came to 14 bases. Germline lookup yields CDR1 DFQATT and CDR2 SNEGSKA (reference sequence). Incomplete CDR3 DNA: TGCAGTGCAGTCAGGGTGTTCGACACCGGGGAG. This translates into CSAVRVFDTGE. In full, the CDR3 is CSAVRVFDTGELFF.

The CDR3 DNA, read in part, is TGTGCCAGCTCACCAGGGCGGGTCACTGAAAAA. Its protein product is CASSPGRVTEK. The CDR3 reads in full as CASSPGRVTEKLFF. V is TRBV18 and J is TRBJ1-4; D remains unclear. The read is 3 residues too short to cover the CDR3 end, so that end is filled in from the germline J gene. The germline V gene has CDR1 KGHSH and CDR2 LQKENI. The CDR3 length is 14 residues. V lost 2 bases and J 7 bases, leaving 11 bases between the germline ends. Supplemented by reference TRBV18 and TRBJ1-4, the full variable domain reads NAGVMQNPRHLVRRRGQEARLRCSPMKGHSHVYWYRQLPEEGLKFMVYLQKENIIDESGMPKERFSAEFPKEGPSILRIQQVVRGDSAAYFCASSPGRVTEKLFFGSGTQLSVL.

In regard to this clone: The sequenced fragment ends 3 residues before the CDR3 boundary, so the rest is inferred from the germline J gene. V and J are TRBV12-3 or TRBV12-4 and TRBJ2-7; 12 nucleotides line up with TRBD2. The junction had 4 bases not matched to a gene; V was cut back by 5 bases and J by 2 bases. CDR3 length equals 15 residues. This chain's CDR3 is CASSPTSGGTYEQYF. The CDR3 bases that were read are TGTGCCAGCAGTCCTACTAGCGGGGGGACCTACGAG.

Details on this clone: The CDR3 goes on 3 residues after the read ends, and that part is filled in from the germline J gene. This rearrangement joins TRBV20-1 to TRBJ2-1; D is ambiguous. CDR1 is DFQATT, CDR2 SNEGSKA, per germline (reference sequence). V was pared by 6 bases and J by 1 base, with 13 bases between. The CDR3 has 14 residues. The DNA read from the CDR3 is TGCAGTGCAACTACACCGACTTCCTACAATGAG. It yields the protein CSATTPTSYNE. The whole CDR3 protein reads CSATTPTSYNEQFF.

CDR3 region: CASSLLAGSADTQYF. The CDR3 bases that were read are TGTGCCAGCAGCCTACTAGCGGGGTCGGCAGATACG. The chain employs TRBV6-2 or TRBV6-3 and TRBJ2-3; the match to TRBD2 covers 10 bases. The CDR3 end lies 3 residues beyond the end of the read and is filled in from the germline J gene. This CDR3 region has 15 residues. The V gene's germline CDR1 is MNHEY and CDR2 SVGEGT. Trimming cost V 6 bases and J 4 bases; bases outside gene matches: 7.

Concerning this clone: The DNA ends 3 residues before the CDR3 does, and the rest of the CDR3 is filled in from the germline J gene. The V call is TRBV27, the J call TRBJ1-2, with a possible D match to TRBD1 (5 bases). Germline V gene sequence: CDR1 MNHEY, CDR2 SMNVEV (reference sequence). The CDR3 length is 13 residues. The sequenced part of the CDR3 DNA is TGTGCCAGCAGAGGGGCCGATCGGCATGAC. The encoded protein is CASRGADRHD. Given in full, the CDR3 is CASRGADRHDYTF.